Below, 20 T cell receptor beta chains from the same sample are listed, as sequenced in a study of T cell repertoires in cytomegalovirus infection (dated by TCRdb to about 2019). The treatment or condition label for this specimen denotes: in vitro stimulation with specific CMV peptide epitopes to enrich CMV-specific T cells. The antigens for these receptors are not known. The reads were generated on an Illumina HiSeq 1500. Using fastp at Q25 and MiXCR, TCRdb reprocessed the public reads and kept productive beta chains. Merged by CDR3 protein, the rows form single entries marked with the most common genes and DNA. This sample comprises roughly 920,000 distinct CDR3 sequences, approximately 31% of them detected only once. Of the sample, about 14% is held by the ten largest clones. This specimen consisted of cultured CD8+ T cells from PBMCs, obtained from culture after CMV antigen stimulation. All receptors derive from a human donor in good health (CMV status not recorded). Some clones in this sample may be carry-over from other donors' samples.

This rearrangement joins TRBV7-9 to TRBJ2-4, with 8 nucleotides matching TRBD1. The CDR3 is 16 amino acids. Germline loops: CDR1 SEHNR, CDR2 FQNEAQ (reference sequence). Trimming at V came to 5 bases and at J to 5 bases, leaving 11 bases not matched to a gene. CDR3 sequence (DNA): TGTGCCAGCAGCCCGCAGGGGGCGCGGAGGGAAAACATTCAGTACTTC. Translating it yields CASSPQGARRENIQYF.

In DNA, the CDR3 is TGTGCCAGCAGTTTATTCTTCCCCTCCAGCACTGAAGCTTTCTTT. Its protein is CASSLFFPSSTEAFF. V and J are TRBV27 and TRBJ1-1, with no clear D. In germline, CDR1 is MNHEY, CDR2 SMNVEV (reference sequence). This CDR3 contains 15 residues. Trimming pared 1 base from V and 4 bases from J, leaving 13 bases between.

The chain has TRBV6-1 and TRBJ2-3; D perhaps matches TRBD2 (6 bases). Per germline, CDR1 MNHNS and CDR2 SASEGT. With 8 bases removed from V and 4 bases from J, the gap between germline ends came to 10 bases. The length of the CDR3 is 12 residues. CDR3 DNA: TGTGCCAGCTGGAGGGGTCCAGATACGCAGTATTTT. Translated: CASWRGPDTQYF.

This clonotype has a count of ten or more. This chain uses TRBV7-8 with TRBJ2-7; 9 bases are a match to TRBD2. Germline V lookup: CDR1 SGHVS, CDR2 FQNEAQ. J was trimmed by 7 bases and V by 3 bases; bases with no gene match: 10. This CDR3 is 15 amino acids long. Here the CDR3 reads CASSFLAGALSEQYF. The CDR3 DNA follows: TGTGCCAGCAGCTTCTTAGCGGGGGCCCTTTCAGAGCAGTACTTC. Full variable domain (missing parts from reference TRBV7-8 and TRBJ2-7): GAGVSQSPRYKVAKRGQDVALRCDPISGHVSLFWYQQALGQGPEFLTYFQNEAQLDKSGLPSDRFFAERPEGSVSTLKIQRTQQEDSAVYLCASSFLAGALSEQYFGPGTRLTVT.

The CDR3 spells CASKPRDSGANEQFF. For the CDR3, the DNA is TGTGCCAGCAAACCCCGGGACAGTGGGGCCAATGAGCAGTTCTTC. The rearrangement uses TRBV2 and TRBJ2-1; 7 positions match TRBD1. This CDR3 spans 15 amino acids. The V gene's germline CDR1 is SNHLY and CDR2 FYNNEI. Trimming took 7 bases from V and 6 from J; bases not matched to a gene: 12.

The V and J genes are TRBV19 and TRBJ1-6; the D is unclear. Per the germline V gene, CDR1 is LNHDA and CDR2 is SQIVND (reference sequence). The CDR3 is 13 residues long. Trimming removed 3 bases from V and 10 bases from J, with 10 bases in between. As DNA, the CDR3 is TGTGCCAGTAGTATGGCTAACATATCACCCCTCCACTTT. This codes for CASSMANISPLHF.

In this sample, this clonotype turned up a few times. The chain couples TRBV28 to TRBJ1-5; D ambiguous. The germline V gene has CDR1 MDHEN and CDR2 SYDVKM. CDR3 length: 18 amino acids. The germline V and J ends were trimmed by 5 bases and 0 bases, with 20 bases remaining between them. The CDR3 here is CASSPTAQGGYSNQPQHF. The CDR3, as DNA: TGTGCCAGCAGTCCAACCGCCCAAGGAGGGTATAGCAATCAGCCCCAGCATTTT.

The chain employs TRBV14 and TRBJ2-3, with D hard to call. This CDR3 contains 13 residues. CDR1 and CDR2 (germline): SGHDN, FVKESK. V was shortened by 2 bases and J by 4 bases, with 7 bases between the two germline ends. The CDR3 sequence: CASSQWMADTQYF. The CDR3 coding sequence is TGTGCCAGCAGCCAATGGATGGCAGATACGCAGTATTTT.

This clonotype was detected many times. This chain connects TRBV7-2 to TRBJ2-3; 8 bases are shared with TRBD1. Germline loops: CDR1 SGHTA, CDR2 FQGNSA. The CDR3 consists of 17 residues. The J segment lost 6 bases and the V segment lost 1 base, leaving 12 bases of the junction unmatched. The CDR3 DNA is TGTGCCAGCAGCTTAGAACTGGGACAGGCTCTAAGGGATACGCAGTATTTT. Its protein is CASSLELGQALRDTQYF.

The rearrangement links TRBV12-3 or TRBV12-4 to TRBJ2-5, with 11 nucleotides matching TRBD2. Unmatched junction bases numbered 4, after V lost 4 bases and J lost 0 bases. The CDR3 covers 16 residues. CDR3 protein: CASSSSSGGNQETQYF. The DNA of the CDR3 is TGTGCCAGCAGTTCCTCTAGCGGGGGGAACCAAGAGACCCAGTACTTC.

The J gene is TRBJ2-1, the V gene TRBV7-9; no firm D call. CDR3 size: 17 residues. CDR1 SEHNR and CDR2 FQNEAQ come from the germline V gene (reference sequence). The V end was cut by 1 base, the J end by 5 bases, with 18 bases between. CDR3 loop: CASSLEAAARSHNEQFF. Written as DNA, the CDR3 is TGTGCCAGCAGCTTAGAGGCTGCCGCAAGATCCCACAATGAGCAGTTCTTC.

The chain has TRBV28 and TRBJ2-3, with 7 bases aligning to TRBD2. J gave up 4 bases and V 5 bases, and 9 bases lay outside the gene matches. Germline assignment: CDR1 MDHEN and CDR2 SYDVKM. The CDR3 has 15 amino acids. The CDR3 coding sequence is TGTGCCAGCAGTATGGGGACTACCCGCGCAGATACGCAGTATTTT. It specifies CASSMGTTRADTQYF. The entire variable domain, with the rest obtained from reference TRBV28 and TRBJ2-3, is as follows: DVKVTQSSRYLVKRTGEKVFLECVQDMDHENMFWYRQDPGLGLRLIYFSYDVKMKEKGDIPEGYSVSREKKERFSLILESASTNQTSMYLCASSMGTTRADTQYFGPGTRLTVL.

The rearrangement uses TRBV6-1 and TRBJ1-4; D may be TRBD1 (6 bases). Germline V gene sequence: CDR1 MNHNS, CDR2 SASEGT. V shed 6 bases and J shed 8 bases, with 22 bases lying between them. The CDR3 extends over 16 amino acids. The CDR3 DNA reads TGTGCCAGCAGACGAACCCGAGGGGGGGAAGAGGAAAAACTGTTTTTT. This sequence encodes CASRRTRGGEEEKLFF.

A few counts support this clonotype. This chain links TRBV4-1 with TRBJ2-3, with 9 bases identical to TRBD1. The CDR3 sequence is 15 residues long. Germline CDR1 and CDR2: MGHRA and YSYEKL. Germline trimming cut 2 bases from V and 6 bases from J; bases unmatched to any gene: 6. CDR3 sequence (DNA): TGCGCCAGCAGCCAACAGGGGACAGGGATGGATACGCAGTATTTT. Its protein product is CASSQQGTGMDTQYF.

This clonotype turned up a few times. Given a much more abundant clone one base away, this may be a read error. The chain links TRBV6-1 to TRBJ2-6; no clear D. Germline CDR1 and CDR2: MNHNS and SASEGT. Trimming took off 3 bases at V and 0 bases at J, with 6 bases between the two ends. The CDR3 extends over 15 amino acids. The CDR3 DNA is TGTGCCAGCAGTGACCCATACTCTGGGGCCAACGTCCTGACTTTC. Its protein product is CASSDPYSGANVLTF.

With respect to this clonotype: One junction end disagrees with the germline gene, perhaps due to a read error. The chain joins TRBV7-6 to TRBJ1-1; D unresolved. CDR1 is SGHVS and CDR2 is FNYEAQ in the germline V gene. The CDR3 contains 15 residues. DNA for the CDR3: TGTGCCAGCAGCCCGCAGACTCTGGGGAACAGTGAAGCTTTCTTT. As protein: CASSPQTLGNSEAFF.

This rearrangement joins TRBV20-1 to TRBJ1-5, with D hard to call. The CDR3 has 15 amino acids. CDR1 and CDR2 from the germline V gene are DFQATT and SNEGSKA (reference sequence). With 0 bases removed from V and 0 bases from J, the gap between germline ends came to 9 bases. The CDR3 coding sequence is TGCAGTGCTAGAGATCCCAGGAGTAGCAATCAGCCCCAGCATTTT. It codes for CSARDPRSSNQPQHF.

This clonotype has only a few counts. CDR3 protein: CATSGTDSEGTDTQYF. The CDR3 DNA is TGTGCCACCAGTGGAACAGACTCGGAGGGCACAGATACGCAGTATTTT. This chain joins TRBV24-1 and TRBJ2-3; D possibly corresponds to TRBD2 (5 bases). V lost 5 bases to trimming and J lost 1 base, with 15 bases between them. The V gene's germline CDR1 is KGHDR and CDR2 SFDVKD. The CDR3 loop spans 16 amino acids.

The chain couples TRBV6-5 to TRBJ1-2; D might be TRBD1 (6 bases). Germline CDR1 reads MNHEY; CDR2 reads SVGAGI. The CDR3 spans 15 residues. V gave up 0 bases and J gave up 4 bases, with 12 bases separating them. The CDR3 sequence is CASSYSARGLYGYTF. The CDR3 nucleotides are TGTGCCAGCAGTTACTCTGCCAGGGGTCTCTATGGCTACACCTTC.

This chain connects TRBV27 to TRBJ1-6; D gene uncertain. V gave up 6 bases and J gave up 4 bases, with 10 bases separating them. The CDR3 contains 14 residues. Germline values: CDR1 MNHEY, CDR2 SMNVEV (reference sequence). The CDR3 bases are TGTGCCAGCAGCTTCGGGTTTTATAATTCACCCCTCCACTTT. This encodes CASSFGFYNSPLHF.